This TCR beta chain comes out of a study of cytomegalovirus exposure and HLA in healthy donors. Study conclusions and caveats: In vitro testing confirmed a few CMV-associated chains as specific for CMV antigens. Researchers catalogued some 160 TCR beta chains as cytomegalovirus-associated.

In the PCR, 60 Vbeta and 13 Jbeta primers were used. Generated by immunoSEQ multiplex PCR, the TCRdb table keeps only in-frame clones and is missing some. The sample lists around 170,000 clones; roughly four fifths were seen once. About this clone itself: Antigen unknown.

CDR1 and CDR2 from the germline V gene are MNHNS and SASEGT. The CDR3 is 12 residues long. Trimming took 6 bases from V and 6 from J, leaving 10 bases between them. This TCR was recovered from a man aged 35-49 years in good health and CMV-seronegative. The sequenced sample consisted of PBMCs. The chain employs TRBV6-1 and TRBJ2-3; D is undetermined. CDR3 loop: CASRGDSDTQYF. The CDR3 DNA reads TGTGCCAGCAGAGGCGACTCTGATACGCAGTATTTT.